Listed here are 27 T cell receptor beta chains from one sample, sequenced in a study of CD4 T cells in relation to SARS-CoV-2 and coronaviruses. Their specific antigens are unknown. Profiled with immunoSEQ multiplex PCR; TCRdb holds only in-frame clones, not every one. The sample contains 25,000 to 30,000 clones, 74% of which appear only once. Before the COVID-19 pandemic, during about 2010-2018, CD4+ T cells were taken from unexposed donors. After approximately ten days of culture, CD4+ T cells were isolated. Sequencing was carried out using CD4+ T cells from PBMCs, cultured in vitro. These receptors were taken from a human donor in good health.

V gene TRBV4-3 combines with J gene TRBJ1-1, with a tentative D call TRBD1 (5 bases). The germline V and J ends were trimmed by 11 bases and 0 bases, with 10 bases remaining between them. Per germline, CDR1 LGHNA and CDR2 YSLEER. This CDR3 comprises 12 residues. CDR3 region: CADRGLNTEAFF. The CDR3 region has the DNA TGCGCCGACAGAGGGTTGAACACTGAAGCTTTCTTT.

DNA of the CDR3: TGTGCCAGCAGTGAAGGAGACGGCCTAGGCTACACCTTC. Amino acid sequence: CASSEGDGLGYTF. The chain employs TRBV6-1 and TRBJ1-2; no definite D call. Trimming removed 1 base from V and 8 bases from J, with 11 bases in between. CDR1 MNHNS and CDR2 SASEGT come from the germline V gene. The CDR3 contains 13 residues.

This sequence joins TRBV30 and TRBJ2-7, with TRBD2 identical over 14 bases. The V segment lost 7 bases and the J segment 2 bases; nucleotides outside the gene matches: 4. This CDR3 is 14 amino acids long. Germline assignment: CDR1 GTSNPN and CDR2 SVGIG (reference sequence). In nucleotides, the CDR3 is TGTGCCTCCCCGACTAGCGGGAGGGCCTACGAGCAGTACTTC. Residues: CASPTSGRAYEQYF.

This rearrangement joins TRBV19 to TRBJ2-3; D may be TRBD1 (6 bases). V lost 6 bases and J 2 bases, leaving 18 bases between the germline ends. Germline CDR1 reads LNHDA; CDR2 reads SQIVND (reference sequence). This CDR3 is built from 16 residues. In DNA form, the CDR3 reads TGTGCCAGTAGCGTCCGCAACAGGGTGTCCACAGATACGCAGTATTTT. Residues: CASSVRNRVSTDTQYF.

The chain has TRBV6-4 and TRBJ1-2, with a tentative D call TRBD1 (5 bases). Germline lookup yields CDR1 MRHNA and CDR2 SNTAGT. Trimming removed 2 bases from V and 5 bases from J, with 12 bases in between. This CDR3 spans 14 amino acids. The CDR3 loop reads CASSDEGAGYGYTF. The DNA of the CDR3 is TGTGCCAGCAGTGACGAAGGGGCGGGTTATGGCTACACCTTC.

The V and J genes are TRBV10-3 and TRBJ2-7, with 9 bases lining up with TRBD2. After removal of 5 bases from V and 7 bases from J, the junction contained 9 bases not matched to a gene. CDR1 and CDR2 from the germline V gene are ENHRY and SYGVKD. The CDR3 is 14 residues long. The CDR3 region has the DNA TGTGCCATCAGTTTTAAAGCGGGGGGTGAAGAGCAGTACTTC. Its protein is CAISFKAGGEEQYF.

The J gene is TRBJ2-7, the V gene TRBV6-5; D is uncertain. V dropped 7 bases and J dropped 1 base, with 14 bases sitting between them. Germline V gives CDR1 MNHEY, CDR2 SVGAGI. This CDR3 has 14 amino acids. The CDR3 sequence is CASTPLRRSYEQYF. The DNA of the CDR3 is TGTGCCAGCACTCCCCTGAGGAGATCCTACGAGCAGTACTTC.

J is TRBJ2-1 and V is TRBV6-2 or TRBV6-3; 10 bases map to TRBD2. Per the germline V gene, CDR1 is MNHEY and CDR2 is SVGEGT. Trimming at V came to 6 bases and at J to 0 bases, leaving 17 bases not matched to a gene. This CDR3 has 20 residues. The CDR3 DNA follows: TGTGCCAGCAGCCCACCCTTGAGTAGCGGGGGGATCAGCTCCTACAATGAGCAGTTCTTC. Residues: CASSPPLSSGGISSYNEQFF.

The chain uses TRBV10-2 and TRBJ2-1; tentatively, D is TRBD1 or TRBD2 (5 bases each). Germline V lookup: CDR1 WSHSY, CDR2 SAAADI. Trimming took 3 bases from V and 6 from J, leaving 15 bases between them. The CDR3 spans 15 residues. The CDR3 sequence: CASSDGGSPPNEQFF. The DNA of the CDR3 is TGCGCCAGCAGTGATGGGGGAAGCCCTCCCAATGAGCAGTTCTTC.

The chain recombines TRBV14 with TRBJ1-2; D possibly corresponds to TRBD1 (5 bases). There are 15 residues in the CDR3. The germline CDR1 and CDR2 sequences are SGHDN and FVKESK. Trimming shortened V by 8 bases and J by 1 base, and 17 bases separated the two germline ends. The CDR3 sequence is CASGPIRGRNYGYTF. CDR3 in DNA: TGTGCCAGCGGACCTATCCGGGGCCGTAACTATGGCTACACCTTC.

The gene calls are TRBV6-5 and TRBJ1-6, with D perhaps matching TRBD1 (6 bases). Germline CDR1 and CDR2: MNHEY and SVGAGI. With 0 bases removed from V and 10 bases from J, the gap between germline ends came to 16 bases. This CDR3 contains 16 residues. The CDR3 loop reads CASSYSILGAGSPLHF. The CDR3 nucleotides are TGTGCCAGCAGTTACTCGATTTTGGGGGCCGGATCACCCCTCCACTTT.

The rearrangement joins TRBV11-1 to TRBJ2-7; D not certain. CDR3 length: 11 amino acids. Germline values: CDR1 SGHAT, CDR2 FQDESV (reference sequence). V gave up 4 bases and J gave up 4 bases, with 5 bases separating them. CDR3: CASSSYYEQYF. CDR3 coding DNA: TGTGCCAGCAGCTCTTATTACGAGCAGTACTTC.

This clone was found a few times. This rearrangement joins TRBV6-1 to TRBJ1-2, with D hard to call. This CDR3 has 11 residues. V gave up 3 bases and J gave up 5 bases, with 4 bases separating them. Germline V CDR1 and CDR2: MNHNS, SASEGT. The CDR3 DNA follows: TGTGCCAGCAGTGACCTTTATGGCTACACCTTC. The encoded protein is CASSDLYGYTF.

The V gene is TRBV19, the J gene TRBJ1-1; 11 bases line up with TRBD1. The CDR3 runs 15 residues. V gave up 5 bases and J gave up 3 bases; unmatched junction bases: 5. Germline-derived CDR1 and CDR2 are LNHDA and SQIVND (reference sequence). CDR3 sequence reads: CASSLGQGGDTEAFF. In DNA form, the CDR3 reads TGTGCCAGTAGTCTGGGACAGGGGGGGGACACTGAAGCTTTCTTT.

CDR3 in amino acids: CASSSGTGRGQPQHF. DNA for the CDR3: TGTGCCAGCAGCTCCGGGACAGGGCGCGGTCAGCCCCAGCATTTT. The V gene is TRBV11-2, the J gene TRBJ1-5; TRBD1 aligns across 9 bases. Germline V CDR1 and CDR2: SGHAT, FQNNGV. CDR3 size: 15 residues. J lost 6 bases, V lost 4 bases, and 7 bases had no gene match.

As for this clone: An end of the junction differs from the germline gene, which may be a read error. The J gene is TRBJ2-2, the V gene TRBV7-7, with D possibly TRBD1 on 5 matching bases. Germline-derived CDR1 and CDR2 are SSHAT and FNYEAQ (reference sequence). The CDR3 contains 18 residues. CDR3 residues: CASSPLGLGRRDTGELFF. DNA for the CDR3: TGTGCTAGCAGCCCCCTCGGTTTGGGGCGTCGCGACACCGGGGAGCTGTTTTTT.

The CDR3 region is CASSLVSENEKLFF. The CDR3 bases are TGCGCCAGCAGCTTGGTGTCAGAGAATGAAAAACTGTTTTTT. This chain joins TRBV5-1 and TRBJ1-4; D gene uncertain. Germline V gives CDR1 SGHRS, CDR2 YFSETQ. The ends were cut back, 0 bases at V and 5 bases at J, with 8 bases in the middle. This CDR3 region has 14 residues.

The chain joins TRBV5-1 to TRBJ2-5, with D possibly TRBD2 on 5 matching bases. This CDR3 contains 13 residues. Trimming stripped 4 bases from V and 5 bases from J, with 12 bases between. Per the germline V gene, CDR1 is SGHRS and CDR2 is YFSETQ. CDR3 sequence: CASSPWTGETQYF. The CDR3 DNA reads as TGCGCCAGCAGCCCCTGGACGGGGGAGACCCAGTACTTC. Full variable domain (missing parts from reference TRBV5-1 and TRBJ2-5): KAGVTQTPRYLIKTRGQQVTLSCSPISGHRSVSWYQQTPGQGLQFLFEYFSETQRNKGNFPGRFSGRQFSNSRSEMNVSTLELGDSALYLCASSPWTGETQYFGPGTRLLVL.

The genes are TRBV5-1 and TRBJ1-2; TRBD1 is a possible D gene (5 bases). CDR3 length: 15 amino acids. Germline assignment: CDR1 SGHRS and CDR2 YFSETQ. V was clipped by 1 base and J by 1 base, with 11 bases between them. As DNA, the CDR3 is TGCGCCAGCAGCTTGCTCGGGGGAGTTAACTATGGCTACACCTTC. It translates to CASSLLGGVNYGYTF.

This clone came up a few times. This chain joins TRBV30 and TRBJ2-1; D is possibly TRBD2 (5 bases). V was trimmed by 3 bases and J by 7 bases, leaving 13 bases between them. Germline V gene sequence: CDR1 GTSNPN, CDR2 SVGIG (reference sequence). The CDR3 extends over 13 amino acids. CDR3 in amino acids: CAWRKDWANEQFF. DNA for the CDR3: TGTGCCTGGAGGAAGGACTGGGCGAATGAGCAGTTCTTC.

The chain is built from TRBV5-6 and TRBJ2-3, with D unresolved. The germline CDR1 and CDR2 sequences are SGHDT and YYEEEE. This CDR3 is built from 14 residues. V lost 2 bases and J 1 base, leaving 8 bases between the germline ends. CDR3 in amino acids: CASSFGLGTDTQYF. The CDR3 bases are TGTGCCAGCAGCTTCGGCCTCGGCACAGATACGCAGTATTTT.

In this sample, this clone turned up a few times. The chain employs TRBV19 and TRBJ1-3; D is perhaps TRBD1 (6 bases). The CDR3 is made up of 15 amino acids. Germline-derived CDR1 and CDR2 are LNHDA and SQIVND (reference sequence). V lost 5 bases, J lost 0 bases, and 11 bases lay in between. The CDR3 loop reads CASSGQRASGNTIYF. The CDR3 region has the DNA TGTGCCAGTAGTGGACAGAGAGCCTCTGGAAACACCATATATTTT.

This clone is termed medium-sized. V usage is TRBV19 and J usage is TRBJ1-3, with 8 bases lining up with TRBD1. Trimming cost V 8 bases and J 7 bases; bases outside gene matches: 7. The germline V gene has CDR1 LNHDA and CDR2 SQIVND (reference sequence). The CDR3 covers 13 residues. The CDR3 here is CASGQGSRNTIYF. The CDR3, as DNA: TGTGCCAGTGGACAGGGATCCAGGAACACCATATATTTT. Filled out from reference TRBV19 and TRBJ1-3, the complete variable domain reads DGGITQSPKYLFRKEGQNVTLSCEQNLNHDAMYWYRQDPGQGLRLIYYSQIVNDFQKGDIAEGYSVSREKKESFPLTVTSAQKNPTAFYLCASGQGSRNTIYFGEGSWLTVV.

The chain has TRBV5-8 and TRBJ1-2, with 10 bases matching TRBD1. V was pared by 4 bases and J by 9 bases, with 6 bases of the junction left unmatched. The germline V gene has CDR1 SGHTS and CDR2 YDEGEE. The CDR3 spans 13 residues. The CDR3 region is CASSIRTGGRYTF. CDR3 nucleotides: TGTGCCAGCAGCATCCGGACAGGGGGTCGCTACACCTTC.

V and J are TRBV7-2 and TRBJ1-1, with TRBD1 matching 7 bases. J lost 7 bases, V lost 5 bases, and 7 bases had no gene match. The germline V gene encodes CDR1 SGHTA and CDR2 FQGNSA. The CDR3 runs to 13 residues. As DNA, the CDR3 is TGTGCCAGCAGCCCACGACAGGGACGTGAAGCTTTCTTT. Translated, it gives CASSPRQGREAFF.

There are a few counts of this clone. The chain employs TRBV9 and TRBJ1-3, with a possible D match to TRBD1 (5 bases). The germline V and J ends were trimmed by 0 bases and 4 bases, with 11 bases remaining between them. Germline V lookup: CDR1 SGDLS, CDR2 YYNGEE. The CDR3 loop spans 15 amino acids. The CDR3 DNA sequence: TGTGCCAGCAGCGTAGCGACCCAGGGAGGAAACACCATATATTTT. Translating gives CASSVATQGGNTIYF. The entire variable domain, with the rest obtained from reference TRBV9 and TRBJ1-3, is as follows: DSGVTQTPKHLITATGQRVTLRCSPRSGDLSVYWYQQSLDQGLQFLIQYYNGEERAKGNILERFSAQQFPDLHSELNLSSLELGDSALYFCASSVATQGGNTIYFGEGSWLTVV.

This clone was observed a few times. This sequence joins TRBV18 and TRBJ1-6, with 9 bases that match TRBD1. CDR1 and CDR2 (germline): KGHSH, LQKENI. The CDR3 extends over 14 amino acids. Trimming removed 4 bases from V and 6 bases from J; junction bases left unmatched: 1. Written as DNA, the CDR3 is TGTGCCAGCTCACGGACAGGGGTTAATTCACCCCTCCACTTT. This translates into CASSRTGVNSPLHF.